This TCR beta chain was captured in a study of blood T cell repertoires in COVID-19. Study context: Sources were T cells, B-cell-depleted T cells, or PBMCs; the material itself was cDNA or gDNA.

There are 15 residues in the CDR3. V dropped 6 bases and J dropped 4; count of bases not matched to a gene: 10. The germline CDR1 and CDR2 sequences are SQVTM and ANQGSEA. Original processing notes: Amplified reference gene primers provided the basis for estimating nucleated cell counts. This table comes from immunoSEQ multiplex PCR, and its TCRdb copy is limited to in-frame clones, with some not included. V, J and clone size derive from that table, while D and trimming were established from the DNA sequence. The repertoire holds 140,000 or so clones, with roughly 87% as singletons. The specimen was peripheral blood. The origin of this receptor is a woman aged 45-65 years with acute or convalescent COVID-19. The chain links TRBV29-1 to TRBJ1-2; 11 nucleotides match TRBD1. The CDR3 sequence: CSVYLPGTGGYGYTF. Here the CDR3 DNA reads TGCAGCGTGTACTTGCCAGGGACAGGGGGCTATGGCTACACCTTC.